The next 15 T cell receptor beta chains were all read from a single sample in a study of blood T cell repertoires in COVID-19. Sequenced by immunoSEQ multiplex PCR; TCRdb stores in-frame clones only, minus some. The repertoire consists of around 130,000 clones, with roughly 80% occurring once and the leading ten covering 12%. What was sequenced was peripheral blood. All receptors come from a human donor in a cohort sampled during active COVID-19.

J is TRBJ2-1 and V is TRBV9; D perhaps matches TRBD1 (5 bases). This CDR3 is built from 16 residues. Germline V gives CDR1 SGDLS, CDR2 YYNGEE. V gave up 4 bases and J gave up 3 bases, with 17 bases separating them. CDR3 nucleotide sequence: TGTGCCAGCAGCCCCATCAGGGTTGCGTACTACAATGAGCAGTTCTTC. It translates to CASSPIRVAYYNEQFF.

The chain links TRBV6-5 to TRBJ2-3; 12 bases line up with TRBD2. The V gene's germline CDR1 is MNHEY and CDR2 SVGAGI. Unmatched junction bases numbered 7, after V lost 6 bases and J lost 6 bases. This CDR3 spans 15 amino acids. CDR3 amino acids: CASRLLAGGPDTQYF. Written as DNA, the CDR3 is TGTGCCAGCAGACTTCTAGCGGGGGGGCCGGATACGCAGTATTTT.

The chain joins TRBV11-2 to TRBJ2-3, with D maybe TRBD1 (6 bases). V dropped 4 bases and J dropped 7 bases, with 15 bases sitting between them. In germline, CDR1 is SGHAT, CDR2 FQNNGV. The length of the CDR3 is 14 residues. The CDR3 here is CASSSVRGTNTQYF. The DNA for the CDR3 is TGTGCCAGCAGCTCCGTGAGAGGGACAAATACGCAGTATTTT. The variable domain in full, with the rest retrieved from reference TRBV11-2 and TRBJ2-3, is EAGVAQSPRYKIIEKRQSVAFWCNPISGHATLYWYQQILGQGPKLLIQFQNNGVVDDSQLPKDRFSAERLKGVDSTLKIQPAKLEDSAVYLCASSSVRGTNTQYFGPGTRLTVL.

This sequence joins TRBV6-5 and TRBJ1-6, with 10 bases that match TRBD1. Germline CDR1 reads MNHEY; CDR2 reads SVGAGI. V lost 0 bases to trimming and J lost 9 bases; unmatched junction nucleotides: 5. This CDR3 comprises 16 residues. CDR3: CASSYSTGGYGSPLHF. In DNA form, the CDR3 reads TGTGCCAGCAGTTACTCGACAGGGGGCTACGGTTCACCCCTCCACTTT.

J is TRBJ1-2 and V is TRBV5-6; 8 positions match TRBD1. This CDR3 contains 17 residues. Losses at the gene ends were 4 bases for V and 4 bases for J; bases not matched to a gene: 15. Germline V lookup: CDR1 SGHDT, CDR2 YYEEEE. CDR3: CASSHYEGQGGFYGYTF. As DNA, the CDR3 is TGTGCCAGCAGCCACTACGAAGGACAGGGTGGTTTCTATGGCTACACCTTC. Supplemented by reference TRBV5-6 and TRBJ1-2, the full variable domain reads DAGVTQSPTHLIKTRGQQVTLRCSPKSGHDTVSWYQQALGQGPQFIFQYYEEEERQRGNFPDRFSGHQFPNYSSELNVNALLLGDSALYLCASSHYEGQGGFYGYTFGSGTRLTVV.

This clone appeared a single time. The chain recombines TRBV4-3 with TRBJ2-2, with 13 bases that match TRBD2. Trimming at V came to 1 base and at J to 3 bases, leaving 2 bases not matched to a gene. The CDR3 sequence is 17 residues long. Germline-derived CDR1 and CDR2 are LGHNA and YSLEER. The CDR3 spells CASSQGTSGGYTGELFF. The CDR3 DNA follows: TGCGCCAGCAGCCAAGGGACTAGCGGGGGTTACACCGGGGAGCTGTTTTTT.

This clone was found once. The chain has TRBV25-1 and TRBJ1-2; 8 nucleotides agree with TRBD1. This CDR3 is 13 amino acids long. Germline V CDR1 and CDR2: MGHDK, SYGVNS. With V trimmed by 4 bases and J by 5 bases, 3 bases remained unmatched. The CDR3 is CASSVTGGYGYTF. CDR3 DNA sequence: TGTGCCAGCAGTGTAACAGGGGGATATGGCTACACCTTC.

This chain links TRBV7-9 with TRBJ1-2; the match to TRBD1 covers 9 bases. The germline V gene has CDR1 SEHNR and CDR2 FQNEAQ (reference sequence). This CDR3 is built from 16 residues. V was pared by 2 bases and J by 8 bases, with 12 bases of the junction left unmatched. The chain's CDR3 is CASSLYSGGDREGYTF. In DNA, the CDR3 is TGTGCCAGCAGCTTATATTCCGGTGGGGACAGGGAGGGCTACACCTTC. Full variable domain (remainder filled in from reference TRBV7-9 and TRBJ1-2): DTGVSQNPRHKITKRGQNVTFRCDPISEHNRLYWYRQTLGQGPEFLTYFQNEAQLEKSRLLSDRFSAERPKGSFSTLEIQRTEQGDSAMYLCASSLYSGGDREGYTFGSGTRLTVV.

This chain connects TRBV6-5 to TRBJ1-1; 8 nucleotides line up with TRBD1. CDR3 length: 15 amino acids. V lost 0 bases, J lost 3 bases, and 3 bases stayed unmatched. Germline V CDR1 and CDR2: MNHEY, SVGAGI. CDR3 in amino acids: CASSYSDRVYTEAFF. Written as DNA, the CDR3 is TGTGCCAGCAGTTACTCGGACAGGGTTTACACTGAAGCTTTCTTT.

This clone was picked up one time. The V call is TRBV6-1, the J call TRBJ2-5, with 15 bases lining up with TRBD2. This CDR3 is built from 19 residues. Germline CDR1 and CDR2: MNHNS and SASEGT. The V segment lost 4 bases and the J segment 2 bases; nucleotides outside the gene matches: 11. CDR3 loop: CASSGWTSGGGVGQETQYF. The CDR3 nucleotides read TGTGCCAGCAGTGGTTGGACTAGCGGGGGGGGTGTGGGGCAAGAGACCCAGTACTTC.

The CDR3 reads CASSLGAGLNTEAFF. The CDR3 nucleotides read TGTGCCAGCAGCTTAGGGGCAGGGTTGAACACTGAAGCTTTCTTT. The chain has TRBV7-2 and TRBJ1-1, with a tentative D call TRBD1 (5 bases). Looked up from germline, CDR1 is SGHTA and CDR2 is FQGNSA. The CDR3 totals 15 residues. V was cut by 1 base and J by 0 bases, with 9 bases left in between. The full variable domain, in which reference TRBV7-2 and TRBJ1-1 provide the parts outside the CDR3, is GAGVSQSPSNKVTEKGKDVELRCDPISGHTALYWYRQSLGQGLEFLIYFQGNSAPDKSGLPSDRFSAERTGGSVSTLTIQRTQQEDSAVYLCASSLGAGLNTEAFFGQGTRLTVV.

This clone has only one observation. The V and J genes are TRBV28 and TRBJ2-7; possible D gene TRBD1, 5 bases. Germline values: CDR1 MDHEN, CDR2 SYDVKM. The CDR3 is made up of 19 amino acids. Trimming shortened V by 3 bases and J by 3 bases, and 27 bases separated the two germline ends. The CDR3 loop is CASSFPPLGRAQVGYEQYF. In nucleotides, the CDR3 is TGTGCCAGCAGTTTCCCCCCTTTGGGCAGGGCCCAAGTCGGCTACGAGCAGTACTTC.

This CDR3 reads CASTPRVDSSGNTIYF. In DNA, the CDR3 is TGTGCCAGCACCCCCCGGGTCGATAGCTCTGGAAACACCATATATTTT. The rearrangement uses TRBV3-1 (or the pseudogene TRBV3-2) and TRBJ1-3; D unclear. In germline, CDR1 is LGHDT, CDR2 YNNKEL (reference sequence). This CDR3 contains 16 residues. Trimming stripped 7 bases from V and 0 bases from J, with 16 bases between.

The CDR3 reads CASREGTDNQPQHF. In DNA, the CDR3 is TGCGCCAGCAGGGAGGGGACGGATAATCAGCCCCAGCATTTT. The genes are TRBV5-1 and TRBJ1-5; D possibly corresponds to TRBD1 (5 bases). Germline V CDR1 and CDR2: SGHRS, YFSETQ. Trimming pared 5 bases from V and 4 bases from J, leaving 13 bases between. The CDR3 contains 14 residues.

The CDR3 spells CASSLETGGRTQYF. The CDR3 DNA reads as TGTGCCAGCAGCTTGGAGACAGGGGGACGGACCCAGTACTTC. The chain couples TRBV7-2 to TRBJ2-5, with TRBD1 matching over 9 bases. V trimming: 3 bases; J trimming: 7 bases; junction bases outside the gene matches: 6. CDR1 and CDR2 from the germline V gene are SGHTA and FQGNSA. The CDR3 extends over 14 amino acids. Complete variable domain (other parts from reference TRBV7-2 and TRBJ2-5): GAGVSQSPSNKVTEKGKDVELRCDPISGHTALYWYRQSLGQGLEFLIYFQGNSAPDKSGLPSDRFSAERTGGSVSTLTIQRTQQEDSAVYLCASSLETGGRTQYFGPGTRLLVL.